This TCR beta chain was profiled in a study of blood T cell repertoires in COVID-19. Study information: T cells, B-cell-depleted T cells, or PBMCs provided the cDNA or gDNA that served as material.

As handled by the study authors: Counts of nucleated cells, estimated from reference gene primer amplification, were obtained. Assay: immunoSEQ multiplex PCR; the TCRdb copy retains only in-frame clones and omits some. That table supplies the V and J calls and clone size; D and trimming were determined from the DNA. The sample includes roughly 150,000 clones, approximately 79% of them seen just once. V was trimmed by 0 bases and J by 2 bases, leaving 10 bases between them. This CDR3 is built from 15 residues. The V gene's germline CDR1 is SGHAT and CDR2 FQNNGV. Participant-given clinical history determined each cohort assignment.

This TCR came from a man aged 50 to 60 who had recovered from COVID-19. The chain carries TRBV11-2 and TRBJ1-2, with D uncertain. Specimen: PBMCs or T cells enriched from blood (not recorded which). The CDR3 bases are TGTGCCAGCAGCTTAGACAGGATCTACAACTATGGCTACACCTTC. Residues: CASSLDRIYNYGYTF.